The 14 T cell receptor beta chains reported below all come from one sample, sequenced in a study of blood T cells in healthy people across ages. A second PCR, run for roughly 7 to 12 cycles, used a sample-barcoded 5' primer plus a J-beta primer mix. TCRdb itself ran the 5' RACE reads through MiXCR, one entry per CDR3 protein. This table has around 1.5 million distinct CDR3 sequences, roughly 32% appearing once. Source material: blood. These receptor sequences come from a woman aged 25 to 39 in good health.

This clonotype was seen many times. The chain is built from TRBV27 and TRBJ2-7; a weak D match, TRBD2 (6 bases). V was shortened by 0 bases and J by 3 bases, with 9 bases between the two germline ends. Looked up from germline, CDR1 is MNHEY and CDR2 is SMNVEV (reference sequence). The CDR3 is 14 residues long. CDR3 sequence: CASSLSQGGYEQYF. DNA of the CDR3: TGTGCCAGCAGTTTATCGCAGGGAGGCTACGAGCAGTACTTC.

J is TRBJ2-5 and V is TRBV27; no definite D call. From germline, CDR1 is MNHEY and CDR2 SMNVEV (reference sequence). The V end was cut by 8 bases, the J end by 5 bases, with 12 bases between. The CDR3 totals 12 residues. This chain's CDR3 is CASEDPRETQYF. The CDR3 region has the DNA TGTGCCAGCGAGGACCCGAGGGAGACCCAGTACTTC.

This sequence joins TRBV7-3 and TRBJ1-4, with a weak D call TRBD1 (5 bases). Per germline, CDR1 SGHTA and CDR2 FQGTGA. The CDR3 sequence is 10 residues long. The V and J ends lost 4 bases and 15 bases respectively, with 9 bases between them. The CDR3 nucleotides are TGTGCCAGCAGCTCCGGGACGTTGTTTTTT. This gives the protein CASSSGTLFF.

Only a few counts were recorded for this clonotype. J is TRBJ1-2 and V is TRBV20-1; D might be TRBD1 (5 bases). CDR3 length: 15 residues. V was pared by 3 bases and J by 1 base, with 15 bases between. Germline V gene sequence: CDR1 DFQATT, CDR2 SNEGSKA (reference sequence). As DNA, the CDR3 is TGCAGTGCTAGGGGGCAGGGAGCTAATAACTATGGCTACACCTTC. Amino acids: CSARGQGANNYGYTF.

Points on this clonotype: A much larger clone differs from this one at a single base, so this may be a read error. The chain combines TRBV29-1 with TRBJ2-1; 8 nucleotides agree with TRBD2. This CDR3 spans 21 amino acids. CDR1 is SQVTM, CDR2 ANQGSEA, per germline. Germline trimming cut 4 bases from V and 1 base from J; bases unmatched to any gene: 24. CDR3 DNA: TGCAGCGTTGTGCGGGGGACTAGACCGCTGCTCGCATCTCCATCCTACAATGAGCAGTTCTTC. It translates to CSVVRGTRPLLASPSYNEQFF.

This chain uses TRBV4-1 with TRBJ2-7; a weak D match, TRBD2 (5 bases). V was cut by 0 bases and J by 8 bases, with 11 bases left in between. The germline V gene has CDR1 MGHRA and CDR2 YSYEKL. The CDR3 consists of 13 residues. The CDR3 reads CASSQERELKQYF. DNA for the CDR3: TGCGCCAGCAGCCAAGAGAGGGAACTAAAGCAGTACTTC.

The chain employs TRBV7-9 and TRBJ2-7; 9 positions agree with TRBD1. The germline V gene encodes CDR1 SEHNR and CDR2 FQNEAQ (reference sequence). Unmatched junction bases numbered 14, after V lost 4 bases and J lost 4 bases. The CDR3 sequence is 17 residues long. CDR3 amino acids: CASSSRDSGTGLYEQYF. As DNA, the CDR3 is TGTGCCAGCAGCTCGAGGGACTCCGGGACAGGGTTATACGAGCAGTACTTC.

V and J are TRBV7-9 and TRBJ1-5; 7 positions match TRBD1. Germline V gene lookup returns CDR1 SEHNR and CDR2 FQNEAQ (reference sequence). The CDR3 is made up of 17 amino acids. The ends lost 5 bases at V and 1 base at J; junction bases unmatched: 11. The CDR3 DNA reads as TGTGCCAGCAGCACAGACAGGGAGGAGGAGAGCAATCAGCCCCAGCATTTT. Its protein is CASSTDREEESNQPQHF.

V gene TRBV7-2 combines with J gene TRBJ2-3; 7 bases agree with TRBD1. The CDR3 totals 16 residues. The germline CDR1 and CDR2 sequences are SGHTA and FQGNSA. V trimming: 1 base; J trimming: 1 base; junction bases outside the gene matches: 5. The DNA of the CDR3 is TGTGCCAGCAGCTTAGAAGGGGGCAGGGGCACAGATACGCAGTATTTT. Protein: CASSLEGGRGTDTQYF.

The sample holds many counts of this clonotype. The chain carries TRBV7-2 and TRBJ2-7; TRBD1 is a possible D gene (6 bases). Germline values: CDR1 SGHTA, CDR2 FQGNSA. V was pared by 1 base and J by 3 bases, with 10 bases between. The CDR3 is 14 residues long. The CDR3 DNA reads TGTGCCAGCAGCTTAGGTATAGGGGGCTACGAGCAGTACTTC. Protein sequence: CASSLGIGGYEQYF.

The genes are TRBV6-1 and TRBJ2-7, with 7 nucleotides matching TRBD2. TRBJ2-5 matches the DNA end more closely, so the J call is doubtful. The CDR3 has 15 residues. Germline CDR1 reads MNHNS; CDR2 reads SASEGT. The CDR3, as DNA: TGTGCCAGCAGTGCTCAAACTAGCGAGCAAGAGACCCAGTACTTC. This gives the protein CASSAQTSEQETQYF.

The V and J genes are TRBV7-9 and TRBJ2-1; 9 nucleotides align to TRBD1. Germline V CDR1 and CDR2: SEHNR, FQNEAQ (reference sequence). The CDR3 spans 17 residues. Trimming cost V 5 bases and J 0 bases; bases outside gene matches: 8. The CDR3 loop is CASSPKGQGLSYNEQFF. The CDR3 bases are TGTGCCAGCAGCCCGAAGGGACAGGGCCTCTCCTACAATGAGCAGTTCTTC.

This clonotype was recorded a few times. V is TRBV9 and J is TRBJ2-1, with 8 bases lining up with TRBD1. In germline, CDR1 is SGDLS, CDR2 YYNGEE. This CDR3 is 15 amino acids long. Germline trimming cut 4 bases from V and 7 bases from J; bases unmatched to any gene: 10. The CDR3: CASSPGQGIRNEQFF. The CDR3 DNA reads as TGTGCCAGCAGCCCCGGACAGGGAATTAGAAATGAGCAGTTCTTC.

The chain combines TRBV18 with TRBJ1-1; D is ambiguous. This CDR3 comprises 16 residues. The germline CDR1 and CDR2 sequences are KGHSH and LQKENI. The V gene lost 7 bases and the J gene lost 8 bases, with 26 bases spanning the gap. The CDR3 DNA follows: TGTGCCAGCTTATCATTATCCGGGAGTCGAACACTGGAAGCTTTCTTT. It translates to CASLSLSGSRTLEAFF.